This T cell receptor (beta chain) derives from a study of CD8+CD57+ T cells in acquired aplastic anemia. Study information: Sorted CD4+ and CD8+ cells yielded about 3 ug of DNA on average. Healthy donors yielded some 11 million CD4+ cell reads on average.

Trimming cost V 3 bases and J 6 bases; bases outside gene matches: 7. The CDR3 sequence is 15 residues long. TCR beta VDJ and CDR3 were profiled, and genomic DNA was the template. MiXCR, applied by TCRdb to the reads, yields one record per CDR3 protein. This sample has about 110,000 distinct CDR3 sequences, with about half found just once. To note about this clonotype: What it binds is not known. This may be a read error: a much more frequent sequence differs by one nucleotide. The CDR3 end shows no conserved phenylalanine or tryptophan, and so a read error is likely.

Study-level points and caveats: The number of CD8+ CDR3 sequences shared by patients and controls was approximately 28.

The chain uses TRBV12-3 or TRBV12-4 and TRBJ2-1, with 8 bases identical to TRBD2. Sequenced input: sorted CD4+, CD8+, or CD8+CD57+ T cells (not recorded which) from PBMCs. The origin of this receptor is a human donor in good health, serving as a control. The CDR3 nucleotides read TGTGCCAGCAGTTTTCGGGGGGGGGCAGGCAATGAGCAGTTCCTC. Its protein is CASSFRGGAGNEQFL.